Listed below are T cell receptor beta chains from one sample, sequenced in a study of cytomegalovirus exposure and HLA in healthy donors. This table comes from immunoSEQ multiplex PCR, and its TCRdb copy is limited to in-frame clones, with some not included. The sample includes 150,000 or so clones, around 68% of them seen just once. The sequenced sample consisted of PBMCs. These receptors were collected from a girl aged 5-17 years in good health and CMV-seronegative. Each CDR3 is given with its conserved first and last residue. D genes are given only for firm matches. For some rows the clone size is stated as once, few or many, or as a class when expanded; others skip it.

abundance	v_gene	j_gene	d_gene	CDR3nt	CDR3aa
.	TRBV6-5	TRBJ2-5	TRBD1	TGTGCCAGCAGCCCGACAGGGGGGGAGACCCAGTACTTC	CASSPTGGETQYF
.	TRBV11-2	TRBJ2-5	.	TGTGCCAGCAGCTTAGCCCGAAGGGACTTTGTAGAGACCCAGTACTTC	CASSLARRDFVETQYF
.	TRBV6-1	TRBJ1-3	TRBD1	TGTGCCAGCAGTCGGGACAGCTCTGGAAACACCATATATTTT	CASSRDSSGNTIYF
.	TRBV2	TRBJ2-3	.	TGTGCCAGCAGCCAGGGGCCTCCACAGTATTTT	CASSQGPPQYF
once	TRBV7-9	TRBJ2-1	.	TGTGCCAGCAGCCTTCCCTTGACTGAGGTGGGGGGTGAGCAGTTCTTC	CASSLPLTEVGGEQFF
.	TRBV5-1	TRBJ2-5	.	TGCGCCAGCAGCTTCAGAGAGACCCAGTACTTC	CASSFRETQYF
.	TRBV5-1	TRBJ2-1	TRBD2	TGCGCCAGCAGCTTGGGACTAGCGGGGCTCTCACTGGGGCAGTTCTTC	CASSLGLAGLSLGQFF
.	TRBV6-5	TRBJ1-3	.	TGTGCCAGCAGTTTTGCGCAAGACTCTGGAAACACCATATATTTT	CASSFAQDSGNTIYF
.	TRBV5-5	TRBJ2-3	.	TGTGCCAGCAGCTTGGGGCAGGGAAGGACAGATACGCAGTATTTT	CASSLGQGRTDTQYF
.	TRBV10-3	TRBJ2-5	TRBD2	TGTGCCATCAGGAGTGGAGCGGGGGGGCCGATAGAGACCCAGTACTTC	CAIRSGAGGPIETQYF
once	TRBV9	TRBJ1-1	.	TGTGCCAGCAGCTATGATGGGGAGGTGATCACTGAAGCTTTCTTT	CASSYDGEVITEAFF
.	TRBV7-6	TRBJ2-7	.	TGTGCCAGCAGCTCAGCCAGGGTGGGGGAGCAGTACTTC	CASSSARVGEQYF
few	TRBV30	TRBJ2-1	TRBD1	TGTGCCTGGAGTGTACTAGACAGGGAGAACCATGAGCAGTTCTTC	CAWSVLDRENHEQFF
.	TRBV7-8	TRBJ2-1	.	TGTGCCAGCAGCTTAGCTTCCAGGGGGGAAAATGAGCAGTTCTTC	CASSLASRGENEQFF
.	TRBV6-1	TRBJ2-1	TRBD2	TGTGCCAGCAGCGTGACTAGCGGGGGGGTAGGTGAGCAGTTCTTC	CASSVTSGGVGEQFF
.	TRBV30	TRBJ1-1	.	TGTGCCTGGAGTGGACAATCTCCCGCTGAAGCTTTCTTT	CAWSGQSPAEAFF
.	TRBV6-1	TRBJ1-6	.	TGTGCCAGCAGTGAAGGGACACCGGTGGGTGATTCACCCCTCCACTTT	CASSEGTPVGDSPLHF
few	TRBV2	TRBJ2-7	.	TGTGCCAGCCGGGGCTACGAGCAGTACTTC	CASRGYEQYF
few	TRBV6-4	TRBJ2-3	.	TGTGCCAGCAGTGAGGAGGCAGGGGGGACAGATACGCAGTATTTT	CASSEEAGGTDTQYF
.	TRBV25-1	TRBJ2-7	.	TGTGCCAGCAGTGCGGGGTCCTGGGAGTACGAGCAGTACTTC	CASSAGSWEYEQYF
.	TRBV11-2	TRBJ2-7	TRBD1	TGTGCCAGCAGCCCGGTCGGGACAGCGTCCTACGAGCAGTACTTC	CASSPVGTASYEQYF
.	TRBV5-4	TRBJ1-1	.	TGTGCCAGCAGCCGGAAGGCAGGGAACACTGAAGCTTTCTTT	CASSRKAGNTEAFF
few	TRBV5-5	TRBJ2-4	TRBD1	TGTGCCAGCAGTCAGACAGGGTACAAAAACATTCAGTACTTC	CASSQTGYKNIQYF
.	TRBV19	TRBJ1-5	TRBD1	TGTGCCAGTAGGGAAACAGGGGTGGCTCAGCCCCAGCATTTT	CASRETGVAQPQHF
.	TRBV5-4	TRBJ2-7	.	TGTGCCAGCAGCTTGTGGCGGGGACGCTCCTACGAGCAGTACTTC	CASSLWRGRSYEQYF
.	TRBV7-9	TRBJ2-7	TRBD1	TGTGCCAGCAGAAAACCGACCCTAACCGGGACAGGGATTGACGAGCAGTACTTC	CASRKPTLTGTGIDEQYF
.	TRBV11-2	TRBJ1-1	TRBD1	TGTGCCAGCGACACTCAGGGGGCGGGGACTGAAGCTTTCTTT	CASDTQGAGTEAFF
.	TRBV6-1	TRBJ1-1	.	TGTGCCAGCAGGCTAATGAACACTGAAGCTTTCTTT	CASRLMNTEAFF
.	TRBV6-1	TRBJ1-3	.	TGTGCCAGCAGTGAACTTCCCCTGGCAGGCGCCTCCTCTTCTGGAAACACCATATATTTT	CASSELPLAGASSSGNTIYF
.	TRBV2	TRBJ1-5	TRBD1	TGTGCCAGCAGTAGGCCGGGACAGGGCCTCAATCAGCCCCAGCATTTT	CASSRPGQGLNQPQHF
.	TRBV6-5	TRBJ2-2	.	TGTGCCAGCACCCAGGTCTACGGGGAGCTGTTTTTT	CASTQVYGELFF
.	TRBV19	TRBJ2-1	.	TGTGCCAGTAGTACCCCGCCCAGGGTCGGCAATGAGCAGTTCTTC	CASSTPPRVGNEQFF
.	TRBV2	TRBJ1-4	.	TGTGCCAGCAAATCAGGGTCAGGGTATCAAAAACTGTTTTTT	CASKSGSGYQKLFF
.	TRBV5-4	TRBJ1-6	.	TGTGCCAGCAGCTTAGGGGCCAGCCGGTCCTCACCCCTCCACTTT	CASSLGASRSSPLHF
.	TRBV18	TRBJ1-4	.	TGTGCCAGCTCACTAGGGGCGGATGAAAAACTGTTTTTT	CASSLGADEKLFF
.	TRBV5-6	TRBJ2-3	TRBD1	TGTGCCAGCAGCTACAGGGGTCCGCAGTATTTT	CASSYRGPQYF
.	TRBV5-1	TRBJ2-3	.	TGCGCCAGCAGCGGCGGCTCAACTAGCACAGATACGCAGTATTTT	CASSGGSTSTDTQYF
.	TRBV19	TRBJ1-2	.	TGTGCCAGTAGTATAACTAAAGACGGCGGCTACACCTTC	CASSITKDGGYTF
once	TRBV19	TRBJ1-1	.	TGTGCCAGTACGGCAGGCTACATGAACACTGAAGCTTTCTTT	CASTAGYMNTEAFF
.	TRBV2	TRBJ1-6	TRBD1	TGTGCCAGCAGTAGGGACAGGGTAGAACCCCTCCACTTT	CASSRDRVEPLHF
.	TRBV7-9	TRBJ2-5	TRBD2	TGTGCCAGCAGCTTAGGAGGACTAGCGGGGCTAGAGACCCAGTACTTC	CASSLGGLAGLETQYF
.	TRBV7-9	TRBJ1-2	TRBD1	TGTGCCAGCAGCTCAGATTCCGGGACAGCGTCTGGCTACACCTTC	CASSSDSGTASGYTF
few	TRBV6-1	TRBJ1-1	TRBD1	TGTGCCAGCAGTGAACAGGGGGGATTTTCCACTGAAGCTTTCTTT	CASSEQGGFSTEAFF
few	TRBV7-6	TRBJ1-1	.	TGTGCCAGCAGCTTAGCGAATGAGGGCCGGGACACTGAAGCTTTCTTT	CASSLANEGRDTEAFF
.	TRBV7-9	TRBJ2-5	TRBD2	TGTGCCAGCAGCCTCGGGGGGGCGCGGGAGACCCAGTACTTC	CASSLGGARETQYF
.	TRBV9	TRBJ2-5	TRBD2	TGTGCCAGCAGCCCTAGTCCGGGGGGGGGAGAGACCCAGTACTTC	CASSPSPGGGETQYF